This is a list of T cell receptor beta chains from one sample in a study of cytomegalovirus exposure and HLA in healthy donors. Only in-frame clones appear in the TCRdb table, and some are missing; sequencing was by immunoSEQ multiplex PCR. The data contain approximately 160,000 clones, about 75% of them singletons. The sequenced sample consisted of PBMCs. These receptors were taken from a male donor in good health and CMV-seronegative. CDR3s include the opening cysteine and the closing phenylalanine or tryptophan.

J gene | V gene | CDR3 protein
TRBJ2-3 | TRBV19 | CASTPGLRADTQYF
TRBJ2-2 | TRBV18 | CASSPPANTEELFF
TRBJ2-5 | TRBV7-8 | CASSWGGGQETQYF
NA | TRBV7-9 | CASSLAPGPYEQYF
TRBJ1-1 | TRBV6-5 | CASSYGHLNTEAFF
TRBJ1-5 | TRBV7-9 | CASSFGLGEGNQPQHF
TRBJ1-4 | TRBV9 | CASSVGMEGVEKLFF
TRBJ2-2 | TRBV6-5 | CASSSVGTGNTGELFF
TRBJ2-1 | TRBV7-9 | CASSFGGRNYNEQFF
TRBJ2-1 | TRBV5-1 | CASSLEGQLYNEQFF
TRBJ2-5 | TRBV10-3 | CAIRPGLAIETQYF
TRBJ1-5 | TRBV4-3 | CASSAQGMDQPQHF
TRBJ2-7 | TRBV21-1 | CASSKVGQVSYRVQYF
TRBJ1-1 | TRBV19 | CASSAGPSLNTEAFF
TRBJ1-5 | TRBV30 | CACSGQGDQPQHF
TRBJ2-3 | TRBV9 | CASTTERDTQYF
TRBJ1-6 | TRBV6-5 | CASSYLQGNSPLHF
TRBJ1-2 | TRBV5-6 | CASSQAPGLLYGYTF
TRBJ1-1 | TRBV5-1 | CASSEADRGIEAFF
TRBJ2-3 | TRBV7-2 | CASSLGAGGTTDTQYF
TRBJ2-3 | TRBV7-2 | CASSLRGLFTDTQYF
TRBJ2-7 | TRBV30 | CAWSQGDEQYF
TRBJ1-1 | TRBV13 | CASSEEAVAFF
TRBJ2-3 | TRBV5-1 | CASTPIGSSSTDTQYF
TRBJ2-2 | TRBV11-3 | CASSPDSPDTGELFF
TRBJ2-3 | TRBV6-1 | CASSARGSTDTQYF
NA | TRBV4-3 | CASSQDMGLAGEGYEQYF
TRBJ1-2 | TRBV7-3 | CASSLLHGEGYTF
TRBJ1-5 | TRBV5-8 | CASSLMTTRSNQPQHF
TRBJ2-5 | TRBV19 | CASGTPGETQYF
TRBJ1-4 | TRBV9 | CASSPSGTDEKLFF
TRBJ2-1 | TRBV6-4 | CASSPRGDYNEQFF
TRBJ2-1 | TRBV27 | CASMGERGEQFF
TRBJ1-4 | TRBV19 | CASSVQGADEKLFF
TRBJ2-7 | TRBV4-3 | CASSEGTGGHEQYF
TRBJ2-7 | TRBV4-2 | CASSQDRGGTFEQYF
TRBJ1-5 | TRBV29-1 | CSVAGQGNQPQHF
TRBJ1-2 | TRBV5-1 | CASSPGQGVWGYTF
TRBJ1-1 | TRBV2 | CASRTSQGARAEAFF
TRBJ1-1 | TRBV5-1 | CASSLAERSMNTEAFF
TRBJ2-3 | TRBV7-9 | CASSITGIPDTQYF
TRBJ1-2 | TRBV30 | CAWSRTGPNYGYTF
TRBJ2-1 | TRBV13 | CASSLKEGGISSYNEQFF
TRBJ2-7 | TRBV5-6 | CATRKGLTTYEQYF